Here is one T cell receptor (beta chain) with its context. The trim removed 4 bases at V and 2 bases at J, leaving 6 bases unmatched. The CDR3 extends over 15 amino acids. CDR1 and CDR2 (germline): MGHDK, SYGVNS. This sample was included in a study of shared clonotypes between healthy human individuals. In the study overall: The study drew on a couple of women and three men aged 18 to 49 as donors.

The method was immunoSEQ multiplex PCR; TCRdb's version includes in-frame clones alone and lacks a portion of them. The sample has a few million clones, 85% to 95% seen once; the top ten hold roughly 0.36%. The sequenced material came from naive CD4+ T cells from PBMCs. Documented subset: CD45RA+ positively selected. J is TRBJ2-7 and V is TRBV25-1, with 9 nucleotides matching TRBD2. This clonotype was obtained from a man aged 18 to 35 in good health. Some clones in this sample may be carry-over from other donors' samples. This CDR3 is CASSVAGEGTYEQYF. The DNA for the CDR3 is TGTGCCAGCAGTGTAGCGGGAGAGGGGACCTACGAGCAGTACTTC.